The present T cell receptor beta chain was sequenced within a study of T cell responses to AZD1222 COVID-19 vaccine. Germline-derived CDR1 and CDR2 are MGHRA and YSYEKL. This CDR3 region has 13 residues. With 6 bases removed from V and 0 bases from J, the gap between germline ends came to 6 bases. Only in-frame clones appear in the TCRdb table, and some are missing; sequencing was by immunoSEQ multiplex PCR. The sample holds some 130,000 clones, approximately 92% seen once. This TCR derives from an adult who received the AZD1222 COVID-19 vaccine. This chain connects TRBV4-1 to TRBJ1-5; D is undetermined. Source: peripheral blood, taken 28 days after the second AZD1222 dose. CDR3 loop: CASSVYSNQPQHF. The CDR3 nucleotides read TGCGCCAGCAGTGTTTATAGCAATCAGCCCCAGCATTTT.